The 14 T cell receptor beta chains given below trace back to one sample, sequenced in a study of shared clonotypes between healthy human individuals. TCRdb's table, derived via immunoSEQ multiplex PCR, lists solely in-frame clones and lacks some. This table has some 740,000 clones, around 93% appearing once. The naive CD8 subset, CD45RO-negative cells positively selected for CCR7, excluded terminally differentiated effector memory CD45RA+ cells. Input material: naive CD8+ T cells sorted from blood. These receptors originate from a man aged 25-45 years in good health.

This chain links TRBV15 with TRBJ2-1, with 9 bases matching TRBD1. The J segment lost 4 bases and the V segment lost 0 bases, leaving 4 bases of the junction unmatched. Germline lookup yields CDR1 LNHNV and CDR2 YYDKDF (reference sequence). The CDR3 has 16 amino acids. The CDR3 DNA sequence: TGTGCCACCAGCAGAGAGCGTGGGACAGGGTACAATGAGCAGTTCTTC. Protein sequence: CATSRERGTGYNEQFF. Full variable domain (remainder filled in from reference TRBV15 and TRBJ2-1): DAMVIQNPRYQVTQFGKPVTLSCSQTLNHNVMYWYQQKSSQAPKLLFHYYDKDFNNEADTPDNFQSRRPNTSFCFLDIRSPGLGDTAMYLCATSRERGTGYNEQFFGPGTRLTVL.

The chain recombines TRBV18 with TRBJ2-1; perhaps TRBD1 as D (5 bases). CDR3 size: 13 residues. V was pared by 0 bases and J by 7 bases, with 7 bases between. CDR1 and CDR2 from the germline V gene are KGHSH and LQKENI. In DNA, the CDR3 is TGTGCCAGCTCACCACCGTCAGGGAATGAGCAGTTCTTC. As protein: CASSPPSGNEQFF.

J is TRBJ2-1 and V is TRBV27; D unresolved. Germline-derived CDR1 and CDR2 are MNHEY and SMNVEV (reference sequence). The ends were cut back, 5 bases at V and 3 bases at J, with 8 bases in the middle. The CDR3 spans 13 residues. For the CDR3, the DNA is TGTGCCAGCAGTGTGACTGGCTACAATGAGCAGTTCTTC. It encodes CASSVTGYNEQFF.

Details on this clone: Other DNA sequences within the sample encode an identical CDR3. The CDR3 sequence is CASSLGLGQYF. The CDR3 DNA reads TGTGCCAGCAGCTTGGGACTGGGGCAGTACTTC. This rearrangement joins TRBV7-9 to TRBJ2-7, with a weak D call TRBD2 (6 bases). Germline CDR1 SEHNR, CDR2 FQNEAQ (reference sequence). The CDR3 extends over 11 amino acids. The V end lost 3 bases, the J end lost 9 bases, and 9 bases lay between the germline ends.

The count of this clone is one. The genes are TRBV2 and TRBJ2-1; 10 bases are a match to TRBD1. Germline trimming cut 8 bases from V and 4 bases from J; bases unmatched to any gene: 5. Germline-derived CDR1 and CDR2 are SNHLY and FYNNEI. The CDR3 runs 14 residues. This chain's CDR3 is CASSDRGPYNEQFF. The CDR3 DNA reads TGTGCCAGCTCCGACAGGGGGCCATACAATGAGCAGTTCTTC.

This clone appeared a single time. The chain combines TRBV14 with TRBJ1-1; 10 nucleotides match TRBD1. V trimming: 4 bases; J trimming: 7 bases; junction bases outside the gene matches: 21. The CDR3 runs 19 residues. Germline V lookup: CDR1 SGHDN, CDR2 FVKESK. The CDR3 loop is CASSRTGTGVSLGFNEAFF. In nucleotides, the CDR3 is TGTGCCAGCAGCCGGACCGGGACAGGGGTCTCATTGGGTTTCAATGAAGCTTTCTTT.

Here the CDR3 reads CSARPPGEQYF. The CDR3 nucleotides read TGCAGTGCTAGACCCCCTGGGGAGCAGTACTTC. The chain links TRBV20-1 to TRBJ2-7; no clear D gene. Germline V gene sequence: CDR1 DFQATT, CDR2 SNEGSKA (reference sequence). CDR3 length: 11 amino acids. The V and J ends lost 2 bases and 7 bases respectively, with 9 bases between them.

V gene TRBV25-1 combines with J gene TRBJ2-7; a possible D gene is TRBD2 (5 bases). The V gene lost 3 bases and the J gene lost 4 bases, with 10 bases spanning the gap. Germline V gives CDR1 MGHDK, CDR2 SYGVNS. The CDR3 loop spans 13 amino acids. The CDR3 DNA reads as TGTGCCAGCAGTGATCGGCAGCGGTACGAGCAGTACTTC. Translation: CASSDRQRYEQYF.

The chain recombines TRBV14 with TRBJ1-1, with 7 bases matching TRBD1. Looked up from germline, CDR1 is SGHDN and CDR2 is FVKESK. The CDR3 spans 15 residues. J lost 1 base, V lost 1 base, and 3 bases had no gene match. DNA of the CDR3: TGTGCCAGCAGCCAAGGGGGACAGCCGAACACTGAAGCTTTCTTT. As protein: CASSQGGQPNTEAFF.

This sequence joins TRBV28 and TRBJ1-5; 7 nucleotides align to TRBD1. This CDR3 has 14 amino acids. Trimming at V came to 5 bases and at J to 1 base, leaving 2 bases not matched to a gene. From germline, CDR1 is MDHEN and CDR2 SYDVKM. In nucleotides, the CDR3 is TGTGCCAGCAGTCCGGACAGGAGCAATCAGCCCCAGCATTTT. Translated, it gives CASSPDRSNQPQHF.

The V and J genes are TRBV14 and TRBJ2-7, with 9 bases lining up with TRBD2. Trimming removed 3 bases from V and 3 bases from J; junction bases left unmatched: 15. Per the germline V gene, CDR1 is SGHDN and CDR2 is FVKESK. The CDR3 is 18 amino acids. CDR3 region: CASSQVRVLAGRDYEQYF. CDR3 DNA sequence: TGTGCCAGCAGCCAGGTAAGGGTTCTAGCGGGGCGGGACTACGAGCAGTACTTC.

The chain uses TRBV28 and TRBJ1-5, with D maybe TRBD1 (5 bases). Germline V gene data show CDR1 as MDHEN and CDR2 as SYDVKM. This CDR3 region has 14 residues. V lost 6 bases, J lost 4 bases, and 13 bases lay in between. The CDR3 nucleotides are TGTGCCAGCAGCCCCCCAGACAGAAATCAGCCCCAGCATTTT. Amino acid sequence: CASSPPDRNQPQHF.

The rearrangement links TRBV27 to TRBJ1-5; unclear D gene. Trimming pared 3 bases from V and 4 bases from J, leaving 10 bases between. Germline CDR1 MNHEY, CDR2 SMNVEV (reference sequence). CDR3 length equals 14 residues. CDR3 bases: TGTGCCAGCAGTTTTATAGGGCCAAATCAGCCCCAGCATTTT. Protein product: CASSFIGPNQPQHF.

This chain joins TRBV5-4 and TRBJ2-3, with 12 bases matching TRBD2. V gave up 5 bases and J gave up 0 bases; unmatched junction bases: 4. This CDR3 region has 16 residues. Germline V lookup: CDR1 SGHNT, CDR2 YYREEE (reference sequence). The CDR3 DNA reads TGTGCCAGCAGTGAGGGACTAGCGGGTAGCACAGATACGCAGTATTTT. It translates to CASSEGLAGSTDTQYF.